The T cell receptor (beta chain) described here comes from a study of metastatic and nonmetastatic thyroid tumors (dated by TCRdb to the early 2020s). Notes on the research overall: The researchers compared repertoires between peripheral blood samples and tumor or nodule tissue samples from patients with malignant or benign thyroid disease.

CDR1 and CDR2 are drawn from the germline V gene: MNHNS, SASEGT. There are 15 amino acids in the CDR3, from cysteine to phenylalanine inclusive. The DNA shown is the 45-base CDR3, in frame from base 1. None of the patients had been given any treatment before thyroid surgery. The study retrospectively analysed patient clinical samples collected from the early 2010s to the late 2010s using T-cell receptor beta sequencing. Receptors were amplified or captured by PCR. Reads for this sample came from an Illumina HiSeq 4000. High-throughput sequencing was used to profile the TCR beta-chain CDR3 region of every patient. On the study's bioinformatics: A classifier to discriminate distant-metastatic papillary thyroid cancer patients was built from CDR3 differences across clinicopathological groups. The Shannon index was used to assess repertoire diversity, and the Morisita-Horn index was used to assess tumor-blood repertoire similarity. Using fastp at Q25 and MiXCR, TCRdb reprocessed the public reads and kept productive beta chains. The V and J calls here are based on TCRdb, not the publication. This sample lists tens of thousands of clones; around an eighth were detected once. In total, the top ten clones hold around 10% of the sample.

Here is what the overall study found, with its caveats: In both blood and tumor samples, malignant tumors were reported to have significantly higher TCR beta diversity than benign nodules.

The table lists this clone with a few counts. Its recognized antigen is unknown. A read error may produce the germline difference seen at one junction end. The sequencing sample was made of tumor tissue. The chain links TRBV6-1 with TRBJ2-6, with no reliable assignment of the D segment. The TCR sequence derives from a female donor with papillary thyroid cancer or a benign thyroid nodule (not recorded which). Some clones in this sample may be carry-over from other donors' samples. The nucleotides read TGTGCCAGCAGTGAGTACAGCTCTTGGGCCAACGTCCTGACTTTC. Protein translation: CASSEYSSWANVLTF.